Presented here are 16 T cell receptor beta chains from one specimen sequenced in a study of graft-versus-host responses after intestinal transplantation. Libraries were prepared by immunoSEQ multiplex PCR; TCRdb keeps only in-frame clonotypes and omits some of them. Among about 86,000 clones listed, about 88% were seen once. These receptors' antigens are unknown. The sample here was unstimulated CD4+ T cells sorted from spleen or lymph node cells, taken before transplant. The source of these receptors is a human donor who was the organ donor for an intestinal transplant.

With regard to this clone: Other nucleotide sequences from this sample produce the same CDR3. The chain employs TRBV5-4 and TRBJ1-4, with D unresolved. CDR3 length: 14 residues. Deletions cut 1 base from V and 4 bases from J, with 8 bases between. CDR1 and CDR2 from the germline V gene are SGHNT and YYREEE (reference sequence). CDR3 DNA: TGTGCCAGCAGCTTGTCTACAGATAATGAAAAACTGTTTTTT. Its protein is CASSLSTDNEKLFF. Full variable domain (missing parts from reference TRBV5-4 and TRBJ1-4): ETGVTQSPTHLIKTRGQQVTLRCSSQSGHNTVSWYQQALGQGPQFIFQYYREEENGRGNFPPRFSGLQFPNYSSELNVNALELDDSALYLCASSLSTDNEKLFFGSGTQLSVL.

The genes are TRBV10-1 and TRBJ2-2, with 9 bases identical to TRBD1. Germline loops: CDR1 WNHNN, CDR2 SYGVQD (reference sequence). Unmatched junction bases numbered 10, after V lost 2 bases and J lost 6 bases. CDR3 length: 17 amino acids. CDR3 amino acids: CASSEPPGQGEPGELFF. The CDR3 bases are TGCGCCAGCAGTGAGCCTCCGGGACAGGGTGAGCCCGGGGAGCTGTTTTTT.

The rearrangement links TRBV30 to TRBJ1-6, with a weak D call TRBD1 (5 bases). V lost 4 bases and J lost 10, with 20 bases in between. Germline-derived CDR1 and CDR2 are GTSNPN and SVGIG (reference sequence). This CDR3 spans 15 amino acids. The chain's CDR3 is CAWNFGGGEYSPLHF. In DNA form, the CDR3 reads TGTGCCTGGAACTTCGGTGGAGGGGAATACTCACCCCTCCACTTT.

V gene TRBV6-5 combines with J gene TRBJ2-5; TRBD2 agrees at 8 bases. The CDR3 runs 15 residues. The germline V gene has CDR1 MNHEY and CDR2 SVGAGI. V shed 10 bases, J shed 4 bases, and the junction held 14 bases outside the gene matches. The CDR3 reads CATAERGGFGETQYF. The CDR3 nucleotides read TGTGCCACCGCGGAACGGGGGGGCTTCGGAGAGACCCAGTACTTC.

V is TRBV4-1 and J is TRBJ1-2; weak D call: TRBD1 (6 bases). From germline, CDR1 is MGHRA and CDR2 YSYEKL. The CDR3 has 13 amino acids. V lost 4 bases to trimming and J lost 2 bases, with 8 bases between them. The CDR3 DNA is TGCGCCAGCAGCCGAGGACAGAACTATGGCTACACCTTC. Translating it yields CASSRGQNYGYTF.

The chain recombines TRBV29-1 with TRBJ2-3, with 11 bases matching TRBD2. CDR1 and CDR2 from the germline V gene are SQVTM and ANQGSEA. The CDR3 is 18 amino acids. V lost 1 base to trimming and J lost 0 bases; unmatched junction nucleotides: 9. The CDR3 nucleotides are TGCAGCGTTGAAGTGGTTGGGGGACTAGCGGTCAGCACAGATACGCAGTATTTT. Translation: CSVEVVGGLAVSTDTQYF.

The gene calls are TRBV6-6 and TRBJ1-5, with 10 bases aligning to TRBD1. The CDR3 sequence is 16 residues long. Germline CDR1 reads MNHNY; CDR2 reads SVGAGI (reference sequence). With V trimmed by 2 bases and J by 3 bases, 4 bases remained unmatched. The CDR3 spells CASSYEGTGDNQPQHF. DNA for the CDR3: TGTGCCAGCAGTTACGAGGGGACAGGGGACAATCAGCCCCAGCATTTT.

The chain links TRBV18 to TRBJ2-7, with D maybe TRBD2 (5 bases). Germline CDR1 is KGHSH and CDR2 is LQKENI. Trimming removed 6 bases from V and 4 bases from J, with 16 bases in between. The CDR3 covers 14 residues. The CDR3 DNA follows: TGTGCCAGCTCCCTTCGCACTGGAGGTTACGAGCAGTACTTC. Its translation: CASSLRTGGYEQYF.

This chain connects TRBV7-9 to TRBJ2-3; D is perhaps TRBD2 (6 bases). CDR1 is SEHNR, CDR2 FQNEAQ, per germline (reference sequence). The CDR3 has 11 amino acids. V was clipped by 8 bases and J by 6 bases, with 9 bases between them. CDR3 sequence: CASEREDTQYF. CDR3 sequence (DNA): TGTGCCAGCGAACGGGAGGATACGCAGTATTTT.

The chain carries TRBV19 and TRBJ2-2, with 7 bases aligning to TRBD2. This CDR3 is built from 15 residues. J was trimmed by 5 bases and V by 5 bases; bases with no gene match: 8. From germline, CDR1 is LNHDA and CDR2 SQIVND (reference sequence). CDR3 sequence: CASSSGPGGTGELFF. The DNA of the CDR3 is TGTGCCAGTAGTTCGGGACCGGGAGGAACCGGGGAGCTGTTTTTT.

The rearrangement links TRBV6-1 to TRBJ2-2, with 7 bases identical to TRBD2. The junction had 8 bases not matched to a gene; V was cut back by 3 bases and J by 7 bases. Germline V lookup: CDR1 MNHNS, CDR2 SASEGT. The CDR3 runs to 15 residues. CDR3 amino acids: CASSDLGGMVGELFF. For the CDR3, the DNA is TGTGCCAGCAGTGATTTGGGAGGGATGGTCGGGGAGCTGTTTTTT.

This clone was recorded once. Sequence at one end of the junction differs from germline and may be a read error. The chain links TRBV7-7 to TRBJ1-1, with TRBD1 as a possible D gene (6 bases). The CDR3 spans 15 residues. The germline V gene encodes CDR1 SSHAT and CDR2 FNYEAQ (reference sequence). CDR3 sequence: CASSPLSWGGGMSFF. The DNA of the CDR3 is TGTGCTAGCAGCCCTCTTTCGTGGGGCGGGGGCATGTCTTTCTTT.

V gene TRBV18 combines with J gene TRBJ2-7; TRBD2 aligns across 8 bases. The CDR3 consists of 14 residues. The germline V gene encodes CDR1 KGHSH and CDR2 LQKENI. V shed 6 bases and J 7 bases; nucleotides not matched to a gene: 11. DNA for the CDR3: TGTGCCAGCTCTAGACCGGGACTAGTGAGTGAGCAGTACTTC. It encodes CASSRPGLVSEQYF.

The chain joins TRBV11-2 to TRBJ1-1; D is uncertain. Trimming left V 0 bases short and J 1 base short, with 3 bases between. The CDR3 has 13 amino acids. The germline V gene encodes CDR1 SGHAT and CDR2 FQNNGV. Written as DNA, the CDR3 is TGTGCCAGCAGCTTAGACAGGAACACTGAAGCTTTCTTT. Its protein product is CASSLDRNTEAFF.

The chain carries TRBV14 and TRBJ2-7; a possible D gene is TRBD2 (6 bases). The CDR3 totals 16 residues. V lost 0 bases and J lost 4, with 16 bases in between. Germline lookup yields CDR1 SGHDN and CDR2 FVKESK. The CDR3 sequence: CASSQDRQGLRYEQYF. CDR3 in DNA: TGTGCCAGCAGCCAAGATCGGCAGGGACTTAGGTACGAGCAGTACTTC.

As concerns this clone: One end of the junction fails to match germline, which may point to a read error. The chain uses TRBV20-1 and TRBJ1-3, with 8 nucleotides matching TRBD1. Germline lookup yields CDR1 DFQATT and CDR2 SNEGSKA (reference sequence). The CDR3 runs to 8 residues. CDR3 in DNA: TGCAGTGCAGGGACAGGAACGTTT. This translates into CSAGTGTF.